This TCR beta chain originates from a study of shared clonotypes between healthy human individuals. A word on this clone: Its antigen is unknown.

Germline CDR1 and CDR2: MNHNS and SASEGT. The CDR3 extends over 16 amino acids. Trimming removed 0 bases at V and 0 bases at J, with 9 bases between. The authors ran the assay at deep level. Each cell subset's genomic DNA was divided evenly among several immunoSEQ plates. In the authors' workflow: ImmunoSEQ gave junction-only sequences without quality scores, so filtering differed. Some clones are missing from TCRdb's copy, which holds only in-frame ones; the method was immunoSEQ multiplex PCR. The V and J calls and clone size were taken over from that table, and D and trimming were inferred from the DNA. The profile shows about 2.4 million clones, roughly 93% of them singletons. The study, taken as a whole, reports: An effect of sequencing depth on clonotype sharing among donors was expected.

The sequence was collected from a man aged 18 to 29 in good health. Some clones in this sample may be carry-over from other donors' samples. The sequencing input was naive CD4+ T cells from PBMCs. Sample subset: CD45RA+ positively selected. The chain carries TRBV6-1 and TRBJ1-3; D remains ambiguous. The CDR3 DNA is TGTGCCAGCAGTGAAGCGCTAGGGTCCTCTGGAAACACCATATATTTT. Protein sequence: CASSEALGSSGNTIYF.